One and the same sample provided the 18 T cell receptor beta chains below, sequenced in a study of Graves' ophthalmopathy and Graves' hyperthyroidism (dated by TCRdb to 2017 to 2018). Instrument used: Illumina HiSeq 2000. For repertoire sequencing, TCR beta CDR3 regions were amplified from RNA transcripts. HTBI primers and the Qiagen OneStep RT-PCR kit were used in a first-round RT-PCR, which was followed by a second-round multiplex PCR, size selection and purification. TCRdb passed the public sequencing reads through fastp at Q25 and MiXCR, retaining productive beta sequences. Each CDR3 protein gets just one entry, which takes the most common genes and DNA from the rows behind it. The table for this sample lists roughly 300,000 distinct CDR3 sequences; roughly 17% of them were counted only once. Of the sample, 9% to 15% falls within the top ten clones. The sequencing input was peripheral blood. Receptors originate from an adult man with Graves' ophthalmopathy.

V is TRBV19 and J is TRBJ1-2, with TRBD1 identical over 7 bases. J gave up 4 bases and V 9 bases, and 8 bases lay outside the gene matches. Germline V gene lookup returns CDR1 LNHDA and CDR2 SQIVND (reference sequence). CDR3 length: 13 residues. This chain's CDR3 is CASNQQGTYGYTF. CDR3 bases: TGTGCCAGCAATCAACAGGGGACCTATGGCTACACCTTC.

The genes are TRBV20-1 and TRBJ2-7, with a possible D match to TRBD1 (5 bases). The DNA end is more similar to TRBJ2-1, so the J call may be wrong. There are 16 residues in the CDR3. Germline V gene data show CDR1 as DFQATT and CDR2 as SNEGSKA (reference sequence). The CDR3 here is CSARDWGVKVTYEQFF. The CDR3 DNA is TGCAGTGCTAGAGATTGGGGCGTGAAGGTCACCTACGAGCAGTTCTTC.

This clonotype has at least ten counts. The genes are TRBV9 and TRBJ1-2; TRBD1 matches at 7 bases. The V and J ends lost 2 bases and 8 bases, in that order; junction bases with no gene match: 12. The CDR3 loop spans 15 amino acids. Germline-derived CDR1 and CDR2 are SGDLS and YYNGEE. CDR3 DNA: TGTGCCAGCAGCGTTCAAGGCGAGGGGGCAGGGGGCTACACCTTC. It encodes CASSVQGEGAGGYTF.

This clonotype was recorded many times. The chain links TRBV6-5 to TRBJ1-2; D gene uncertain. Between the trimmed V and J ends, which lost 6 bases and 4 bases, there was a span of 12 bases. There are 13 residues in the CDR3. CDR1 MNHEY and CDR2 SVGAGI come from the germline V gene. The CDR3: CASRVSRGYGYTF. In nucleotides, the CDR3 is TGTGCCAGCAGGGTCTCCCGGGGCTATGGCTACACCTTC.

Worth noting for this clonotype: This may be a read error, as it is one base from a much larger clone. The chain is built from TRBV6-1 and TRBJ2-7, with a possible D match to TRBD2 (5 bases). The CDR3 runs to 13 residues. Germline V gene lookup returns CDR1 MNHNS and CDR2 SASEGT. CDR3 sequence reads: CTSSPRGSLEQYF. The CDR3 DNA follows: TGTACCAGCAGTCCCCGCGGGTCTCTCGAGCAGTACTTC.

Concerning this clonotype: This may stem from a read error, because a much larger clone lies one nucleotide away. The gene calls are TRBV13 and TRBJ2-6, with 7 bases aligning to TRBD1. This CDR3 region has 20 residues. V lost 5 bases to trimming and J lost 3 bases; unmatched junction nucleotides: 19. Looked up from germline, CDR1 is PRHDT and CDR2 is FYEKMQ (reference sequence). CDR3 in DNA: TGTGCCAGCAGCGGGAGACAGGGAAAGCTCTCTATCTTTGGGGCCAACGTCCTGACTTTC. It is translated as CASSGRQGKLSIFGANVLTF.

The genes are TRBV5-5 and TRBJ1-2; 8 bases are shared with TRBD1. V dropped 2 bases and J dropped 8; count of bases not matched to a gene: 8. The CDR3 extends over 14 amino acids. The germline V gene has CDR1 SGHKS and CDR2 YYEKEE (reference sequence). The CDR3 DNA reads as TGTGCCAGCAGCTTCGACAGGGGACTAGAGGGCTACACCTTC. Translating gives CASSFDRGLEGYTF.

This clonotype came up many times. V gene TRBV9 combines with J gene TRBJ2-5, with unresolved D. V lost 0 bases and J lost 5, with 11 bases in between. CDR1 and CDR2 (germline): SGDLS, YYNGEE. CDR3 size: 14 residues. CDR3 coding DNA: TGTGCCAGCAGCGTAGCCGACGTTGGGGAGACCCAGTACTTC. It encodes CASSVADVGETQYF. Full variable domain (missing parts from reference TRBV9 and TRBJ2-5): DSGVTQTPKHLITATGQRVTLRCSPRSGDLSVYWYQQSLDQGLQFLIQYYNGEERAKGNILERFSAQQFPDLHSELNLSSLELGDSALYFCASSVADVGETQYFGPGTRLLVL.

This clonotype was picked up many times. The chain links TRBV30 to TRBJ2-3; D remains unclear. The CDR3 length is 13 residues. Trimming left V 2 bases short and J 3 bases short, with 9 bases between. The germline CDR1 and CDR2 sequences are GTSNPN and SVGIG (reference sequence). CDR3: CAWSRLLTDTQYF. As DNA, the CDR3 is TGTGCCTGGAGTAGGCTCCTGACAGATACGCAGTATTTT.

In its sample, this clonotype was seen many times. The DNA of the CDR3 is TGCGCCAGCAGCCCAACGACAGGGACGGACTATGGCTACACCTTC. Its translation is CASSPTTGTDYGYTF. The V call is TRBV5-1, the J call TRBJ1-2; TRBD1 agrees at 7 bases. This CDR3 contains 15 residues. Germline V lookup: CDR1 SGHRS, CDR2 YFSETQ. The J segment lost 3 bases and the V segment lost 4 bases, leaving 9 bases of the junction unmatched.

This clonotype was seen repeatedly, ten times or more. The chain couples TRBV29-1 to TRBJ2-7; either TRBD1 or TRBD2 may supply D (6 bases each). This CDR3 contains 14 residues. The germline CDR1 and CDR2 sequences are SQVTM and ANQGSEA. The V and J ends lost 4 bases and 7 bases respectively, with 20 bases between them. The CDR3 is CSVVVSAGGGEQYF. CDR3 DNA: TGCAGCGTTGTGGTCTCGGCAGGAGGGGGAGAGCAGTACTTC.

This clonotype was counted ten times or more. The CDR3 sequence is CASSLDPRGVAEAFF. The CDR3 DNA is TGTGCCAGCAGCTTAGATCCAAGGGGGGTCGCTGAAGCTTTCTTT. The chain joins TRBV11-2 to TRBJ1-1, with D maybe TRBD1 (6 bases). CDR1 is SGHAT, CDR2 FQNNGV, per germline. Trimming cost V 0 bases and J 6 bases, with 14 bases left between them. The CDR3 is 15 amino acids.

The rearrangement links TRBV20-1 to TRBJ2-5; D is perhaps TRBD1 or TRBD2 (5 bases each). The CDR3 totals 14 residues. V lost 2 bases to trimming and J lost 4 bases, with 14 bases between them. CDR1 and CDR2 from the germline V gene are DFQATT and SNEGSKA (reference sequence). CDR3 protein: CSARPTPGRETQYF. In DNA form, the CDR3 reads TGCAGTGCTAGACCGACACCGGGACGAGAGACCCAGTACTTC.

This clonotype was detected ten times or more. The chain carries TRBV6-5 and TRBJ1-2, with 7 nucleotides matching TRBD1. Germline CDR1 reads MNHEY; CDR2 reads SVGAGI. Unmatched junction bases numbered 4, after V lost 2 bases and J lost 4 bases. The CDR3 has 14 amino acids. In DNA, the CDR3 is TGTGCCAGCAGTTACCGGACAGGTCTCTATGGCTACACCTTC. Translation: CASSYRTGLYGYTF.

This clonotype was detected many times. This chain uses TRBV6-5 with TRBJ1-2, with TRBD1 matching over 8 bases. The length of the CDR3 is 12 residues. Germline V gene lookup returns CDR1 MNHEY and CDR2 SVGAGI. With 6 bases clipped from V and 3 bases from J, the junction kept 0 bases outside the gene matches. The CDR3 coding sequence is TGTGCCAGCAGACAGGGGGACTATGGCTACACCTTC. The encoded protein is CASRQGDYGYTF.

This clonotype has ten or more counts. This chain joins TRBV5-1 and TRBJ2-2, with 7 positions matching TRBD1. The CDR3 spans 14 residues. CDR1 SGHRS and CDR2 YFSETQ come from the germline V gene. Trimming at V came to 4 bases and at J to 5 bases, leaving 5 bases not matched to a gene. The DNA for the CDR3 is TGCGCCAGCAGCACGGGACAGAGTACCGGGGAGCTGTTTTTT. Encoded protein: CASSTGQSTGELFF.

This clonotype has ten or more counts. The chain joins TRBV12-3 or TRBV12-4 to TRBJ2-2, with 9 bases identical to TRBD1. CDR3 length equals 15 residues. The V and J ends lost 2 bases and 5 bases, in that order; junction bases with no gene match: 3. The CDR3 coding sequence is TGTGCCAGCAGTTTACTGGGACAGGGAACCGGGGAGCTGTTTTTT. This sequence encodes CASSLLGQGTGELFF.

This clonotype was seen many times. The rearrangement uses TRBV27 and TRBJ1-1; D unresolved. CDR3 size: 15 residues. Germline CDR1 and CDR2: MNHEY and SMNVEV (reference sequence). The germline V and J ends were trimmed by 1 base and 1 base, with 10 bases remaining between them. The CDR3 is CASSLFGQTNTEAFF. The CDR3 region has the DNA TGTGCCAGCAGTTTATTCGGGCAGACGAACACTGAAGCTTTCTTT.